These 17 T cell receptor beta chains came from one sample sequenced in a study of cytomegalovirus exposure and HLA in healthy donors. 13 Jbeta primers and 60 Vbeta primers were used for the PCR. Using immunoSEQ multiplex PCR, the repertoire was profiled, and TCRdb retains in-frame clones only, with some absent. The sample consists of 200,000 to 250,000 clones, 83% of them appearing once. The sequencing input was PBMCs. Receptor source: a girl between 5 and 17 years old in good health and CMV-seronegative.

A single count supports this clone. This CDR3 reads CASSLQGTGFGTEAFF. The CDR3 DNA reads as TGTGCCAGCAGCTTACAGGGGACAGGGTTCGGCACTGAAGCTTTCTTT. The chain has TRBV7-3 and TRBJ1-1; 9 bases are shared with TRBD1. The junction had 8 bases not matched to a gene; V was cut back by 2 bases and J by 4 bases. CDR1 is SGHTA and CDR2 is FQGTGA in the germline V gene. The length of the CDR3 is 16 residues.

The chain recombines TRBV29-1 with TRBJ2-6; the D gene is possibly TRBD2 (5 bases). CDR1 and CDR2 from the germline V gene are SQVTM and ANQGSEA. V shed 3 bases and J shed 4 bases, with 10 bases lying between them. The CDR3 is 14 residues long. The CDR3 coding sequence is TGCAGCGTTGATGAGGGTGAAGGGGCCAACGTCCTGACTTTC. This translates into CSVDEGEGANVLTF.

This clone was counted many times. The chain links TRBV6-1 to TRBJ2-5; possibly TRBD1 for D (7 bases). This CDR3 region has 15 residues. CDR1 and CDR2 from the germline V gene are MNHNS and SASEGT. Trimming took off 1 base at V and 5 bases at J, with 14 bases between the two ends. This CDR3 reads CASSEGAGGPETQYF. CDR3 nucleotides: TGTGCCAGCAGTGAAGGGGCAGGGGGGCCGGAGACCCAGTACTTC.

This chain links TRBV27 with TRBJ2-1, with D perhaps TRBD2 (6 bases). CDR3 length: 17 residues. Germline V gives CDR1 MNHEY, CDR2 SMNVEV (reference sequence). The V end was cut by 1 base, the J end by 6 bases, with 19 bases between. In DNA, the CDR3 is TGTGCCAGCAGTTTATTTACCGGGACTCATCAGCTCAATGAGCAGTTCTTC. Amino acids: CASSLFTGTHQLNEQFF.

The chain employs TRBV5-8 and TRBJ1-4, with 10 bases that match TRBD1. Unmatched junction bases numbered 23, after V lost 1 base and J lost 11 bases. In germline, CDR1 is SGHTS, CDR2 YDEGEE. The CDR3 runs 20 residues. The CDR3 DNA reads TGTGCCAGCAGCTTGCCCTTAGGACAGGGGGGCACCCCGGCCCTGAGTAAACTGTTTTTT. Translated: CASSLPLGQGGTPALSKLFF.

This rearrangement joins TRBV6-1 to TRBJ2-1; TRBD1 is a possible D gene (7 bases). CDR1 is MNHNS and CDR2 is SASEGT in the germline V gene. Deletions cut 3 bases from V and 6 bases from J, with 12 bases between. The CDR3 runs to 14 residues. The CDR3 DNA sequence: TGTGCCAGCAGTGAGCTCAGGGGGGCCAATGAGCAGTTCTTC. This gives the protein CASSELRGANEQFF.

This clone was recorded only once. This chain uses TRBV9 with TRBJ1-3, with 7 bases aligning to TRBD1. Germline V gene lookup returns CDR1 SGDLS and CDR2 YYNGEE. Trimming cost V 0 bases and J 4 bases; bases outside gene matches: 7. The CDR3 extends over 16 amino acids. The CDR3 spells CASSVVGQLLGNTIYF. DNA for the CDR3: TGTGCCAGCAGCGTAGTGGGACAGCTCCTCGGAAACACCATATATTTT.

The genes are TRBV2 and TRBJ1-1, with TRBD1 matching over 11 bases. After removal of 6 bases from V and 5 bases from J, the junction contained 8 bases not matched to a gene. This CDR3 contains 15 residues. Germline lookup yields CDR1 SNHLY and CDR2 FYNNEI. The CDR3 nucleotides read TGTGCCAGCAGAGGACCCGGGACAGGGGGAACTGAAGCTTTCTTT. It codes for CASRGPGTGGTEAFF.

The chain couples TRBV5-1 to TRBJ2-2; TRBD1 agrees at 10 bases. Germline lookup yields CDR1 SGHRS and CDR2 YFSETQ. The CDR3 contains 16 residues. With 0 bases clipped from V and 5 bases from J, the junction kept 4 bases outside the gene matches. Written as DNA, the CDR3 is TGCGCCAGCAGCTTGGCCGGGACAGGGGTAACCGGGGAGCTGTTTTTT. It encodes CASSLAGTGVTGELFF.

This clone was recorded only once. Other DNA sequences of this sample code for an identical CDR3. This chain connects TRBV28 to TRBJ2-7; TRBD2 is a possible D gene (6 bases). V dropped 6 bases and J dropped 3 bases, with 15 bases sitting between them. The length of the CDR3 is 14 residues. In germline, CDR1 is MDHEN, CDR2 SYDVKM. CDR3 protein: CASSRGGAGYEQYF. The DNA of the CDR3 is TGTGCCAGCAGCCGCGGAGGGGCCGGCTACGAGCAGTACTTC.

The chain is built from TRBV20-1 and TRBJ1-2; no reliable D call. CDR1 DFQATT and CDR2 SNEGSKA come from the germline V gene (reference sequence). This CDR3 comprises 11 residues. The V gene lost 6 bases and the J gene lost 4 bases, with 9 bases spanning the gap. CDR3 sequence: CSAPHSYGYTF. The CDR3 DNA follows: TGCAGTGCGCCGCACAGCTATGGCTACACCTTC.

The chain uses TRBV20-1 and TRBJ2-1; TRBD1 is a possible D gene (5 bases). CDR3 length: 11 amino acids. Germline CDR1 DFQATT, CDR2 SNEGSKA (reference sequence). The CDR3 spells CSLWGSNEQFF. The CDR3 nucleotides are TGCAGCTTATGGGGCAGCAATGAGCAGTTCTTC.

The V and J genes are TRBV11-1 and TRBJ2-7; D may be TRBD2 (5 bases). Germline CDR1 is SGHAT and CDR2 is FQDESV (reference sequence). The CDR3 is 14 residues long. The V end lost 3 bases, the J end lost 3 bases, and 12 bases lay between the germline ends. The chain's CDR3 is CASSLREMGYEQYF. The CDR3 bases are TGTGCCAGCAGCTTGAGGGAAATGGGCTACGAGCAGTACTTC.

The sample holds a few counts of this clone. The CDR3 spells CASSRSWTGVAYNEQFF. In DNA form, the CDR3 reads TGTGCCAGCAGCCGAAGTTGGACAGGGGTTGCCTACAATGAGCAGTTCTTC. The chain has TRBV14 and TRBJ2-1; 9 bases are shared with TRBD1. The germline V gene encodes CDR1 SGHDN and CDR2 FVKESK. This CDR3 comprises 17 residues. V shed 4 bases and J 2 bases; nucleotides not matched to a gene: 9.

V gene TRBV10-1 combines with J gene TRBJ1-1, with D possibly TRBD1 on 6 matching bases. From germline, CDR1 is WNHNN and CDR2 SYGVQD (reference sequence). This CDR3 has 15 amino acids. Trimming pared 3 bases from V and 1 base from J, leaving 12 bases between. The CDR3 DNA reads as TGCGCCAGCAGTGAAGGGGGGGGAAGGAACACTGAAGCTTTCTTT. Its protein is CASSEGGGRNTEAFF.

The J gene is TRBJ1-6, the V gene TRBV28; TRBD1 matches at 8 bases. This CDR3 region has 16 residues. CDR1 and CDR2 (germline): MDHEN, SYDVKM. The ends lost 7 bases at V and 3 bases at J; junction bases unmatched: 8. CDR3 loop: CASTPSGTGYNSPLHF. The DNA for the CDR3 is TGTGCCAGCACCCCATCCGGGACAGGCTATAATTCACCCCTCCACTTT.

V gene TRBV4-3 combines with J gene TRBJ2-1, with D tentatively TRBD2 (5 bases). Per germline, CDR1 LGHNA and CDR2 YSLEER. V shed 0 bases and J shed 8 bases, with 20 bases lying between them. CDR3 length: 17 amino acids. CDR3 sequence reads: CASSQDLHPEGKDEQFF. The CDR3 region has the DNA TGCGCCAGCAGCCAAGATCTGCACCCAGAGGGTAAGGATGAGCAGTTCTTC.